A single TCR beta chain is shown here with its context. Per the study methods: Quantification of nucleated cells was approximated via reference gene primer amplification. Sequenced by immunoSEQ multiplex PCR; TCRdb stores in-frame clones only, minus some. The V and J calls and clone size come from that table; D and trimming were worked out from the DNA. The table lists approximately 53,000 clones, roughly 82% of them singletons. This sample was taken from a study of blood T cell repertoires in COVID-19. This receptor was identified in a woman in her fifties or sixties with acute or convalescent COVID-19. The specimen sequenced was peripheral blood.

CDR3 coding DNA: TGTGCCAGCTCACAAAATCATGGCACAGATACGCAGTATTTT. Translating it yields CASSQNHGTDTQYF. The chain combines TRBV18 with TRBJ2-3; D gene unclear. This CDR3 has 14 residues. CDR1 KGHSH and CDR2 LQKENI come from the germline V gene. V was pared by 4 bases and J by 1 base, with 9 bases between.